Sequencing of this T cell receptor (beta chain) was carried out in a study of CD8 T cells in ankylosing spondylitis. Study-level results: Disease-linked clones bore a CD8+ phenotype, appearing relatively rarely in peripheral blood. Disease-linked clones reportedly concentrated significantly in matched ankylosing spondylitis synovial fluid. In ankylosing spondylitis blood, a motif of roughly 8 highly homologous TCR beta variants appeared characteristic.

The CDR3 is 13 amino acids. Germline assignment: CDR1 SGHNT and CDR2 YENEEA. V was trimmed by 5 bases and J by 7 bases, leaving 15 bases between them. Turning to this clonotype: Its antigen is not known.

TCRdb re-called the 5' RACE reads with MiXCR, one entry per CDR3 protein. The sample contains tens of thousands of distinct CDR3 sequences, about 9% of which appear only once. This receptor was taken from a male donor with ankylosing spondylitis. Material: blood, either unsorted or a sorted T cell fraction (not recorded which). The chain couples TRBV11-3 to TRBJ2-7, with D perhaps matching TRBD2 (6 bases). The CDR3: CASSRTIRGEQYF. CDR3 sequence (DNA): TGTGCCAGCAGCCGGACTATCCGAGGGGAGCAGTACTTC.